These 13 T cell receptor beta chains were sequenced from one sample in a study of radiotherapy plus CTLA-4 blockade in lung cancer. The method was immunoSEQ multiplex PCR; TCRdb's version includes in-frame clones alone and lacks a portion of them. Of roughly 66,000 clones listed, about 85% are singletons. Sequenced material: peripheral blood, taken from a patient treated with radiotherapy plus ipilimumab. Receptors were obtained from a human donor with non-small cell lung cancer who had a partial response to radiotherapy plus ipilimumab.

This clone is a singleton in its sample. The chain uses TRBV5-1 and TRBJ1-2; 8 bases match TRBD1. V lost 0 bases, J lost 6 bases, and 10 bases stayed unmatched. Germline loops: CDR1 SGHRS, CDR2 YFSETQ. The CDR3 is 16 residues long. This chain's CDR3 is CASSLGTGITSNGYTF. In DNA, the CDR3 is TGCGCCAGCAGCTTGGGGACAGGGATTACATCCAATGGCTACACCTTC.

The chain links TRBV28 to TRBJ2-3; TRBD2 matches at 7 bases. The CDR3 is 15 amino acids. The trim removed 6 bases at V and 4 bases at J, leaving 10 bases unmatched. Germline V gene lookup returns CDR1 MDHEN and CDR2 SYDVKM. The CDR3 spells CASRPPGTTSDTQYF. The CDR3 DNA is TGTGCCAGCAGACCTCCGGGGACTACTTCAGATACGCAGTATTTT.

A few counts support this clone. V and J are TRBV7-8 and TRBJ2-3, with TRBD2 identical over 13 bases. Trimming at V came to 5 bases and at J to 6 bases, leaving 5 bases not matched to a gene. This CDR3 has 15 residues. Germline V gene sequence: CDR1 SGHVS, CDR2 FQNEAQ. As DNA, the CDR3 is TGTGCCAGCAGCCCGGGACTAGCGGGATCGGATACGCAGTATTTT. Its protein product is CASSPGLAGSDTQYF.

The CDR3 bases are TGCGCCAGCACCCCCTCGGGAAAGATTGAAAAACTGTTTTTT. Translated: CASTPSGKIEKLFF. This chain links TRBV5-1 with TRBJ1-4; no reliable D call. The CDR3 is 14 residues long. The V end lost 6 bases, the J end lost 7 bases, and 16 bases lay between the germline ends. Germline V CDR1 and CDR2: SGHRS, YFSETQ.

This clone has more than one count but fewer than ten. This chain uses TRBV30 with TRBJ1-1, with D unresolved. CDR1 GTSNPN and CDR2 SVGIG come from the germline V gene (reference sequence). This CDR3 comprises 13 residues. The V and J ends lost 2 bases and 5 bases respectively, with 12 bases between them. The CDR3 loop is CAWSSVRRTEAFF. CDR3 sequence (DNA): TGTGCCTGGAGTAGCGTGAGAAGAACTGAAGCTTTCTTT.

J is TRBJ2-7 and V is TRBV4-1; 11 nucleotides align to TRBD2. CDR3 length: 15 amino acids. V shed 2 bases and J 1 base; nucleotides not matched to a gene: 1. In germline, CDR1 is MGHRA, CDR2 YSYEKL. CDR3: CASSQTSGRSYEQYF. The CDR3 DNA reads TGCGCCAGCAGCCAAACTAGCGGGAGATCCTACGAGCAGTACTTC.

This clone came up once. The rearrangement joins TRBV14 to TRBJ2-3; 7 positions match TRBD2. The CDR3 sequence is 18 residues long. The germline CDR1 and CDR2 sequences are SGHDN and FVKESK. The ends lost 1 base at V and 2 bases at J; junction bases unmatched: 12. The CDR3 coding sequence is TGTGCCAGCAGCCAAGCCTTTGAAGGGACTACCTACACAGATACGCAGTATTTT. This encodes CASSQAFEGTTYTDTQYF.

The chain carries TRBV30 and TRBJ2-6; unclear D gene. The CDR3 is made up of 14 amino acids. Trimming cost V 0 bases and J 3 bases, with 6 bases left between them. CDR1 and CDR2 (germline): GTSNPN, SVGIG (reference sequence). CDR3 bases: TGTGCCTGGAGTGTACACAGTGGGGCCAACGTCCTGACTTTC. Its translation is CAWSVHSGANVLTF.

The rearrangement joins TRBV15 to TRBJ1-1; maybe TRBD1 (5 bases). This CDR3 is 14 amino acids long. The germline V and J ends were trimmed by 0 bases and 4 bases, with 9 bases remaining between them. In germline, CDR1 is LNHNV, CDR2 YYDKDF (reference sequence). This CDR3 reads CATSRERGTTEAFF. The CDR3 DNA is TGTGCCACCAGCAGAGAGCGGGGGACCACTGAAGCTTTCTTT.

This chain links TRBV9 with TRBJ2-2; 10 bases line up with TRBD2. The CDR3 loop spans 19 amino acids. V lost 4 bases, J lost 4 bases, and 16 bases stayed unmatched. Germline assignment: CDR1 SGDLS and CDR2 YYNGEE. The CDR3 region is CASSSPRTSGPRGTGELFF. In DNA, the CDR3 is TGTGCCAGCAGCAGCCCAAGGACTAGCGGCCCTCGGGGCACCGGGGAGCTGTTTTTT.

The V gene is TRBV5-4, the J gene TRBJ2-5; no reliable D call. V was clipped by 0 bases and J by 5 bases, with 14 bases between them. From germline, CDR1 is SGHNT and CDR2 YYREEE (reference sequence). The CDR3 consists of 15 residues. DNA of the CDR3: TGTGCCAGCAGCTTGGCCGTGACTGCAATCGAGACCCAGTACTTC. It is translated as CASSLAVTAIETQYF.

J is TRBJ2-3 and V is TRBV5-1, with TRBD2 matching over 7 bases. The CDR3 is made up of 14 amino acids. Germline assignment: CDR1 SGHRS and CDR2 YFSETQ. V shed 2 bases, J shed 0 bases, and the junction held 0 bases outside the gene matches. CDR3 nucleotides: TGCGCCAGCAGCTTTAGCGGGAGCACAGATACGCAGTATTTT. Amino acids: CASSFSGSTDTQYF.

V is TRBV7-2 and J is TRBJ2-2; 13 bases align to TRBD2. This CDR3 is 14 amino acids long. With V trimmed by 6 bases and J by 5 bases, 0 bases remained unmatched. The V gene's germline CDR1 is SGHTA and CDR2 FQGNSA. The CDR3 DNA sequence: TGTGCCAGCAGACTAGCGGGAGGGACCGGGGAGCTGTTTTTT. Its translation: CASRLAGGTGELFF. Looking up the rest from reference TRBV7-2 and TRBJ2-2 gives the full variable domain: GAGVSQSPSNKVTEKGKDVELRCDPISGHTALYWYRQSLGQGLEFLIYFQGNSAPDKSGLPSDRFSAERTGGSVSTLTIQRTQQEDSAVYLCASRLAGGTGELFFGEGSRLTVL.